This TCR beta chain was recorded in a study of cytomegalovirus exposure and HLA in healthy donors. Study summary: Genotyping of about 400 donors showed that about 79% belonged to the Caucasian-associated ancestry cluster. Whole-study results and caveats: Presence/absence analyses treated sequencing depth as roughly uniform across donors. Listed as cytomegalovirus-associated were over 150 TCR beta chains. A prior analysis recorded that most TCR beta V segments were productive about 87% or about 30% of the time.

Points on this clone: Its cognate antigen is unknown.

V was pared by 4 bases and J by 0 bases, with 16 bases between. The CDR3 contains 18 residues. CDR1 is MNHNS, CDR2 SASEGT, per germline. 60 Vbeta and 13 Jbeta primers were used in PCR. Clones were read by immunoSEQ multiplex PCR, and TCRdb kept only the in-frame ones, dropping some. The table shows 150,000 to 170,000 clones, with about 80% occurring only once. The chain has TRBV6-1 and TRBJ2-6; no clear D gene. The sequence came from a man aged 25 to 40 in good health and CMV-seropositive. Input material: PBMCs. CDR3 sequence reads: CASSGAAGTISGANVLTF. DNA for the CDR3: TGTGCCAGCAGTGGGGCAGCAGGAACGATCTCTGGGGCCAACGTCCTGACTTTC.